Reported below is one TCR beta chain. The antigen it recognizes is unknown. Per-nucleotide qualities are absent, and no much larger clonotype sits a single base away. These data are taken from a study of T cell responses to AZD1222 COVID-19 vaccine (dated by TCRdb to the early 2020s). For the wider study: AZD1222 recipients whose second dose came at about 4 weeks and those whose second dose came at about 12 weeks were combined into one group, since spike-specific TCR depth and breadth did not differ between the two schedules. Enrollment into the trials was organized by age into subgroups of 18-55, 56-69 and 70-plus years, and those subgroups contained roughly 140, 27 and 60 TCR-sequenced participants, respectively. TCR sequencing was performed for some 250 trial participants, of whom some 200 were given two doses of AZD1222 and around 26 were given two doses of MenACWY control vaccine.

The intended sense of this specimen's time point label: baseline before first vaccination. The vaccinee samples were drawn from two UK trials, COV001 and COV002, one of which was a single-blind randomized controlled phase 2/3 trial testing AZD1222 (ChAdOx1 nCoV-19) in healthy adults. For TCRbeta chain sequencing, PBMC samples were collected from trial participants at day 0 and at day 28 after the second dose. Sequences SEHNR (CDR1) and FQNEAQ (CDR2) are obtained from the germline V gene (reference sequence). Measured from the cysteine to the phenylalanine, the CDR3 is 12 residues long. The CDR3 DNA has 36 bases and is translated from base 1. Trimming takes 5 bases from V and 10 bases from J, and the germline ends sit 13 bases apart. The CDR3 regions of human TCRbeta chains were subjected to immunosequencing. Processing in the source paper ran as follows. TCRs in the repertoires were compared against a reference library of SARS-CoV-2-specific TCRs that had been generated with the MIRA antigen-specificity platform. Breadth was defined as the fraction of unique TCRs that were SARS-CoV-2-associated. Depth was defined as the fraction of total T cells that were SARS-CoV-2-associated. Using the MIRA data, every spike-specific TCR was mapped to the spike region that the TCR reacted to and assigned to either a CD4 or a CD8 class. Log10-transformed breadth and depth values were compared by one-way ANOVA with Sidak's multiple comparisons tests. TCRdb obtained this table from immuneACCESS and retained in-frame rearrangements with V and J assigned. These tables miss some clones; where compared with another copy, unresolved V genes account for less than half of the shortfall, and the remainder is unexplained. V, J and clone size derive from that table, while D and trimming were established from the DNA sequence. This sample holds some 140,000 clones; approximately 90% were observed only once. The ten largest clones take up 2.8% of the sample.

On the study overall, not on this receptor specifically: Most participants were white British and females outnumbered males, and the authors suggested that clonal diversity may have been underestimated. Only a handful of AZD1222 recipients were SARS-CoV-2 seropositive at baseline, limiting conclusions about previously exposed vaccinees. No day 14 peak-response samples were available, so repertoires were characterized only after the peak T cell response. Nearly half of unique spike-specific TCRs reportedly recognized epitopes outside regions mutated in the B.1.351 and B.1.1.7 variants. After two AZD1222 doses, spike-specific TCR breadth and depth were significantly higher than at day 0 and than in MenACWY recipients. The 56-69-year group was small, and its depth increase did not reach significance, likely because of low power. The whole spike protein was spanned by vaccine-associated CD4 TCRs, and dominant responses were seen in regions 160-218 and 743-854.

The chain uses TRBV7-9 and TRBJ2-3, with the D gene not confidently named. This TCR was sampled from an adult in good health. This material consisted of peripheral blood, taken on day 0 of AZD1222 vaccination. The DNA sequence is given as TGTGCCAGCAGCCTCCCTTACGGTCCGCAGTATTTT. This encodes CASSLPYGPQYF. With the rest looked up from the reference TRBV7-9 and TRBJ2-3 genes rather than sequenced, the full variable domain is DTGVSQNPRHKITKRGQNVTFRCDPISEHNRLYWYRQTLGQGPEFLTYFQNEAQLEKSRLLSDRFSAERPKGSFSTLEIQRTEQGDSAMYLCASSLPYGPQYFGPGTRLTVL.